This T cell receptor (beta chain) was recovered during a study of cytomegalovirus exposure and HLA in healthy donors. Study outcomes and limitations: Available immune exposure information was restricted to CMV serostatus only.

13 Jbeta primers and 60 Vbeta primers were used for the PCR. Here immunoSEQ multiplex PCR was the method, and the copy in TCRdb shows in-frame clones only, minus some. Of around 97,000 clones in the sample, around 65% are singletons; the top ten hold around 3.5%. This clone has only a few counts. Antigen unknown. CDR1 is SGHRS, CDR2 YFSETQ, per germline. The CDR3 runs to 19 residues. With 3 bases clipped from V and 2 bases from J, the junction kept 18 bases outside the gene matches. The sequence came from a woman aged 45-59 years in good health and CMV-seronegative. Sample: PBMCs. The chain employs TRBV5-1 and TRBJ2-7, with TRBD1 identical over 9 bases. The CDR3 loop is CASSYPGQGDPRRTYEQYF. The CDR3 DNA sequence: TGCGCCAGCAGCTACCCGGGACAGGGCGATCCGAGGAGGACCTACGAGCAGTACTTC.